This is a list of T cell receptor beta chains from one sample in a study of T cells in Graves' hyperthyroidism and ophthalmopathy. TCRdb called the multiplex PCR reads again in MiXCR, with one record for every CDR3 protein. The top ten hold approximately 12% of the sample, which has around 600,000 distinct CDR3 sequences, 13% to 15% seen once. The sample consisted of blood. Receptor source: a woman between 50 and 59 years old with Graves' ophthalmopathy. CDR3s include the opening cysteine and the closing phenylalanine or tryptophan. A D gene is named only where the DNA matches it firmly.

j_call d_call v_call cdr3_length cdr3_aa
TRBJ1-4 NA TRBV5-1 14 CASSLYVPGEKLFF
TRBJ2-2 TRBD1 TRBV15 15 CATSRQGANTGELFF
TRBJ2-2 TRBD2 TRBV24-1 18 CATSDRSSGTGNTGELFF
TRBJ2-2 TRBD2 TRBV7-8 17 CASSTYSRLAGTGELFF
TRBJ2-2 TRBD2 TRBV20-1 15 CSAREAGVITGELFF
TRBJ2-1 NA TRBV29-1 16 CSVEKPTSFSYNEQFF
TRBJ1-2 NA TRBV20-1 15 CSARVRGRGDYGYTF
TRBJ2-3 TRBD2 TRBV28 16 CASSDPAGGVTDTQYF
TRBJ1-5 NA TRBV28 16 CASRPPGGDSNQPQHF
TRBJ1-2 TRBD1 TRBV20-1 15 CSARAEAGGWNGYTF
TRBJ2-1 TRBD2 TRBV11-3 16 CASSFHSSGIRNEQFF
TRBJ1-4 TRBD1 TRBV7-2 15 CASSLALGQARKLFF
TRBJ2-2 TRBD2 TRBV18 18 CASSTKGTSGTNTGELFF
TRBJ1-3 TRBD1 TRBV2 14 CASSGLGQGNTIYF
TRBJ2-1 TRBD1 TRBV27 22 CASSLSRQGSDRYNLVFHEQFF
TRBJ2-5 TRBD1 TRBV28 16 CASSSPGTAVRETQYF
TRBJ2-5 TRBD1 TRBV5-5 14 CASSSRTGLETQYF
TRBJ2-5 TRBD2 TRBV7-9 14 CASSLGAGVGTQYF
TRBJ2-1 NA TRBV19 15 CASSTPGGTYNEQFF
TRBJ1-6 NA TRBV27 16 CASSPLRGSYNSPLHF
TRBJ1-1 TRBD1 TRBV29-1 15 CSGCGTGGFCTEAFF
TRBJ1-5 NA TRBV19 13 CASIPGRNQPQHF
TRBJ2-5 TRBD1 TRBV14 15 CASSQGDRRRETQYF
TRBJ1-2 NA TRBV20-1 13 CSAWSGGLYGYTF
TRBJ1-5 NA TRBV20-1 12 CSASGFNQPQHF
TRBJ1-3 NA TRBV4-1 17 CASSLLQGRSSGNTIYF
TRBJ1-3 NA TRBV29-1 13 CSVDIDSGNTMYF
TRBJ2-1 NA TRBV13 15 CASIPSGGSYNEQFF
TRBJ2-7 NA TRBV30 12 CAWSVGSYEQYF
TRBJ1-2 TRBD1 TRBV30 16 CAWSLKIGTGGRGYTF
TRBJ2-1 TRBD2 TRBV29-1 17 CSVAGTSGASSYNEQFF
TRBJ1-1 NA TRBV10-3 15 CATSQEFGTNTEAFF
TRBJ2-7 NA TRBV5-4 15 CASSFQRAAAYEQCF
TRBJ2-5 TRBD2 TRBV9 16 CASSVGGSGRVETQYF
TRBJ2-7 NA TRBV28 15 CASSTARTESYEQYF
TRBJ2-5 NA TRBV6-1 15 CASSESAGVQETQYF
TRBJ2-5 NA TRBV6-1 13 CASSEIVGETQYF
TRBJ1-3 NA TRBV4-2 12 CASSPYGDTIYF
TRBJ2-1 TRBD2 TRBV12-5 19 CASGSPIAGTSGLYNEQFF
TRBJ1-5 TRBD1 TRBV19 15 CASSMGQGRTQPQHF
TRBJ2-1 TRBD2 TRBV12-3/TRBV12-4 18 CASSQMGLAGDIIDEQFF
TRBJ2-3 TRBD2 TRBV20-1 15 CSARDLAGRADTQYF
TRBJ2-7 TRBD2 TRBV9 15 CASSVGGTSSCEQYF
TRBJ2-5 NA TRBV5-1 14 CASSPRPREETQYF
TRBJ1-6 TRBD1 TRBV9 17 CASSTGTGALGNSPLHF
TRBJ2-7 TRBD2 TRBV15 17 CATSRSPTSVLSYEQYF
TRBJ1-5 NA TRBV9 16 CASSAGGGMNNQPQHF
TRBJ1-2 NA TRBV20-1 12 CSASQTNYGYTF
TRBJ2-7 TRBD1 TRBV28 15 CASSIFPRQGYEQYF
TRBJ1-5 NA TRBV7-2 15 CASSLEGRQGEPQHF
TRBJ2-7 TRBD2 TRBV7-9 14 CASSWLADPYEQYF
TRBJ2-1 TRBD2 TRBV5-1 14 CASSLTSAQNEQFF
TRBJ1-3 NA TRBV2 17 CASGKGQGFLSGNTIYF
TRBJ1-4 NA TRBV27 15 CASSLSATISEKLFF
TRBJ2-4 NA TRBV12-3/TRBV12-4 15 CASSEEGGAKNIQYF
TRBJ1-5 TRBD1 TRBV2 14 CASSYRTGDQPQHF